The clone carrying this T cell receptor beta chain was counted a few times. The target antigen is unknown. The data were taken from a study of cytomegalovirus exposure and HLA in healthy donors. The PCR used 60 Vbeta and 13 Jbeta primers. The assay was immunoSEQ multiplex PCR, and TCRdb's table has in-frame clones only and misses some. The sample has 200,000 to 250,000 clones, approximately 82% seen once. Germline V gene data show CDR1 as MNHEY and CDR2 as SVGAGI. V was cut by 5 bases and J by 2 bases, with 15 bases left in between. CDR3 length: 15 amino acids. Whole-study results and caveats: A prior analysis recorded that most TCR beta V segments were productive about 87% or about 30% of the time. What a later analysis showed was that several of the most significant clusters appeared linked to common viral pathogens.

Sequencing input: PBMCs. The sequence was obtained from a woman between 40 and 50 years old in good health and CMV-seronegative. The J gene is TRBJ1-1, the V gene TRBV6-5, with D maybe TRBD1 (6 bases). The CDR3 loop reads CASSPPGVPNTEAFF. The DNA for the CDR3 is TGTGCCAGCAGTCCCCCAGGGGTCCCCAACACTGAAGCTTTCTTT.